This T cell receptor (beta chain) was documented in a study of memory CD4+ T cells and cytomegalovirus serostatus. Study conclusions and caveats: CD4+ memory repertoires contained about two fifths of the 164 reported CMV TCRbeta sequences.

This clone was seen only a few times. Antigen: not known. The same CDR3 also results from other DNA sequences found in this sample. The method was immunoSEQ multiplex PCR; TCRdb's version includes in-frame clones alone and lacks a portion of them. The table includes about 61,000 clones, 82% detected once. Single viable CD3+CD4+CD8-CD45RO+ cells were sorted as the memory CD4+ T cells. Germline assignment: CDR1 SGHTA and CDR2 FQGNSA. Trimming pared 2 bases from V and 4 bases from J, leaving 6 bases between. The length of the CDR3 is 13 residues. The sequenced sample was memory CD4+ T cells from blood. The sequence was obtained from an adult in good health and CMV-seronegative. The chain links TRBV7-2 to TRBJ1-5, with D uncertain. The CDR3 loop is CASSLRGNQPQHF. CDR3 DNA: TGTGCCAGCAGCTTACGAGGGAATCAGCCCCAGCATTTT.